This T cell receptor (beta chain) was recovered during a study of blood T cell repertoires in COVID-19. Study overall: Acute and convalescent COVID-19 specimens originated in the United States, Italy and Spain. T cells, B-cell-depleted T cells, or PBMCs supplied cDNA or gDNA.

CDR1 and CDR2 from the germline V gene are LGHDT and YNNKEL (reference sequence). This CDR3 comprises 17 residues. With 0 bases removed from V and 2 bases from J, the gap between germline ends came to 11 bases. Only one count was recorded for this clone. In the original analysis: Nucleated cell number was recorded as an estimate derived from reference gene primer amplification. Measured with immunoSEQ multiplex PCR; TCRdb has only the in-frame clones, and not every one. The V and J calls and clone size were taken over from that table, and D and trimming were inferred from the DNA. The sample holds over 150,000 clones, about 80% seen once.

The sequence was obtained from an older woman with acute or convalescent COVID-19. The sequenced sample consisted of peripheral blood. The chain employs TRBV3-1 (or the pseudogene TRBV3-2) and TRBJ2-6; a possible D gene is TRBD1 (6 bases). CDR3 DNA: TGTGCCAGCAGCCAAGATCCCCCAGGGGCTGGGGCCAACGTCCTGACTTTC. Translation: CASSQDPPGAGANVLTF.